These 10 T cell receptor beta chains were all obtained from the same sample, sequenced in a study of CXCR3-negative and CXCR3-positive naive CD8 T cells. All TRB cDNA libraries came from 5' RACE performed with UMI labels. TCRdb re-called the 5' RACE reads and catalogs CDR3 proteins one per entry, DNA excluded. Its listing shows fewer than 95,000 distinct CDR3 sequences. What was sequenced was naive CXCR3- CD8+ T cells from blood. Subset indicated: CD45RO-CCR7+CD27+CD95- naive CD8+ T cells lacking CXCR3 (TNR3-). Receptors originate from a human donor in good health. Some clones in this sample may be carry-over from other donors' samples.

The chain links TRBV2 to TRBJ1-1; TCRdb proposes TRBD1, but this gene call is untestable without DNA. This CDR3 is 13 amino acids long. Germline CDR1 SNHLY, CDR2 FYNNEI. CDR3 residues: CASSEDSRTEAFF.

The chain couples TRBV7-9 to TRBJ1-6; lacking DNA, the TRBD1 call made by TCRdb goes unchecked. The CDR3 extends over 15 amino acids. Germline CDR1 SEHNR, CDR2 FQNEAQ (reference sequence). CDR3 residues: CASRDDRGQNSPLHF.

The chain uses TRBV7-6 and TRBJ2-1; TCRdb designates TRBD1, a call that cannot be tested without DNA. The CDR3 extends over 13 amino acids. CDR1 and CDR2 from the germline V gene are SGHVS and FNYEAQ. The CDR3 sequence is CASRAGEGNEQFF. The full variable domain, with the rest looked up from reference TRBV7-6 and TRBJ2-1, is GAGVSQSPRYKVTKRGQDVALRCDPISGHVSLYWYRQALGQGPEFLTYFNYEAQQDKSGLPNDRFSAERPEGSISTLTIQRTEQRDSAMYRCASRAGEGNEQFFGPGTRLTVL.

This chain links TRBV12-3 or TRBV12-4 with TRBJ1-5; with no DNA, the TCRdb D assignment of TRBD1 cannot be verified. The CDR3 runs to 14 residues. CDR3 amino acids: CASSLDREGQPQHF.

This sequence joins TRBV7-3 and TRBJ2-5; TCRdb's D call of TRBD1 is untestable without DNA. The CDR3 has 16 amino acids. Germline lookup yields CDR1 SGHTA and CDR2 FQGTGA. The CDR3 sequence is CASSLGFGTAQETQYF. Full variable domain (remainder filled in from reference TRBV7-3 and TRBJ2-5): GAGVSQTPSNKVTEKGKYVELRCDPISGHTALYWYRQSLGQGPEFLIYFQGTGAADDSGLPNDRFFAVRPEGSVSTLKIQRTERGDSAVYLCASSLGFGTAQETQYFGPGTRLLVL.

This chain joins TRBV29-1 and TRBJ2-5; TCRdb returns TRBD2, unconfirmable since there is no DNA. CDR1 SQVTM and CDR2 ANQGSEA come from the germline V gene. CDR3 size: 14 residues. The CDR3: CSVEIAGLEETQYF.

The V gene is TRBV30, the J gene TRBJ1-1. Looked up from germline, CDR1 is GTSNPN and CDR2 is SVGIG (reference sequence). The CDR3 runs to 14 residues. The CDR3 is CAWSGVNLNTEAFF.

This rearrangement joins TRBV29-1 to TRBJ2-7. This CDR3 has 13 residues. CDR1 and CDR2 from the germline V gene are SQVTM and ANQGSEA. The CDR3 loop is CSVNQPSSYEQYF.

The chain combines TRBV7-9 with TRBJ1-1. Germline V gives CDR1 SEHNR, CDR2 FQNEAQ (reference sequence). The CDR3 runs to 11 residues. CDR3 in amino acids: CASSLGKEAFF. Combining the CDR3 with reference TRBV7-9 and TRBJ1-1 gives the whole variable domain DTGVSQNPRHKITKRGQNVTFRCDPISEHNRLYWYRQTLGQGPEFLTYFQNEAQLEKSRLLSDRFSAERPKGSFSTLEIQRTEQGDSAMYLCASSLGKEAFFGQGTRLTVV.

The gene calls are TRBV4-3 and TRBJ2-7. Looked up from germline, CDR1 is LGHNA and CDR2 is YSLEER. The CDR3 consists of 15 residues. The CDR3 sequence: CASSQDGYAPYEQYF.